The rows below give T cell receptor beta chains drawn from one sample of a study of T cell changes during pregnancy in multiple sclerosis. This table comes from immunoSEQ multiplex PCR, and its TCRdb copy is limited to in-frame clones, with some not included. The repertoire holds about 48,000 clones, with around 94% as singletons. Material: CD4+ T cells from peripheral blood mononuclear cells, obtained in the second trimester of pregnancy. Receptors were obtained from a female donor in good health, enrolled as a control in a pregnancy study. Each CDR3 is given with its conserved first and last residue. The order of the fields is clone size, D gene, J gene, V gene, CDR3 protein, CDR3 DNA. The D gene is left open where the match is weak. Size is omitted from some rows. Given values are once, few, many or a class for expanded clones.

clone size: .
D gene: .
J gene: TRBJ2-3
V gene: TRBV2
CDR3 protein: CASSQLEADTQYF
CDR3 DNA: TGTGCCAGCAGTCAATTAGAGGCAGATACGCAGTATTTT

clone size: .
D gene: .
J gene: TRBJ1-2
V gene: TRBV5-6
CDR3 protein: CASSSVVGTILGYYGYTF
CDR3 DNA: TGTGCCAGCAGCTCAGTGGTCGGAACTATACTCGGATACTATGGCTACACCTTC

clone size: .
D gene: .
J gene: TRBJ1-1
V gene: TRBV19
CDR3 protein: CASSIGGVAFF
CDR3 DNA: TGTGCCAGTAGTATAGGAGGAGTAGCTTTCTTT

clone size: .
D gene: .
J gene: TRBJ1-4
V gene: TRBV7-9
CDR3 protein: CASSLVAFTETTNEKLFF
CDR3 DNA: TGTGCCAGCAGCTTAGTCGCGTTTACTGAAACAACTAATGAAAAACTGTTTTTT

clone size: .
D gene: TRBD2
J gene: TRBJ2-7
V gene: TRBV5-1
CDR3 protein: CASSLGSGFIYEQYF
CDR3 DNA: TGCGCCAGCAGCCTGGGTAGCGGGTTCATCTACGAGCAGTACTTC

clone size: once
D gene: TRBD1
J gene: TRBJ1-1
V gene: TRBV19
CDR3 protein: CASKAGGAWGEAFF
CDR3 DNA: TGTGCCAGTAAGGCAGGGGGCGCATGGGGTGAAGCTTTCTTT

clone size: .
D gene: .
J gene: TRBJ2-2
V gene: TRBV28
CDR3 protein: CASSLPHGTGELFF
CDR3 DNA: TGTGCCAGCAGTTTACCCCACGGGACCGGGGAGCTGTTTTTT

clone size: once
D gene: TRBD1
J gene: TRBJ1-3
V gene: TRBV4-2
CDR3 protein: CASSAGTGDSGNTIYF
CDR3 DNA: TGTGCCAGCAGCGCGGGGACAGGCGACTCTGGAAACACCATATATTTT

clone size: .
D gene: .
J gene: TRBJ1-6
V gene: TRBV5-4
CDR3 protein: CASSLATGSPLHF
CDR3 DNA: TGTGCCAGCAGCTTGGCCACAGGATCACCCCTCCACTTT

clone size: .
D gene: TRBD1
J gene: TRBJ1-5
V gene: TRBV7-9
CDR3 protein: CASSGRQGNQPQHF
CDR3 DNA: TGTGCCAGCAGCGGTCGACAGGGGAATCAGCCCCAGCATTTT

clone size: .
D gene: .
J gene: TRBJ1-5
V gene: TRBV28
CDR3 protein: CASSFTAGLQPQHF
CDR3 DNA: TGTGCCAGCAGTTTTACCGCAGGGCTCCAGCCCCAGCATTTT

clone size: .
D gene: .
J gene: TRBJ2-7
V gene: TRBV5-6
CDR3 protein: CASSLYNYEQYF
CDR3 DNA: TGTGCCAGCAGCTTGTACAACTACGAGCAGTACTTC

clone size: .
D gene: .
J gene: TRBJ2-1
V gene: TRBV7-2
CDR3 protein: CASSPVRRSSYNEQFF
CDR3 DNA: TGTGCCAGCAGCCCCGTGCGTCGTAGCTCCTACAATGAGCAGTTCTTC

clone size: .
D gene: TRBD2
J gene: TRBJ2-1
V gene: TRBV28
CDR3 protein: CASRGLAGPTYNEQFF
CDR3 DNA: TGTGCCAGCAGAGGACTAGCGGGACCGACGTACAATGAGCAGTTCTTC

clone size: .
D gene: TRBD1
J gene: TRBJ2-7
V gene: TRBV28
CDR3 protein: CASSGDSSYEQYF
CDR3 DNA: TGTGCCAGCAGCGGGGACAGCTCCTACGAGCAGTACTTC

clone size: .
D gene: .
J gene: TRBJ2-5
V gene: TRBV7-7
CDR3 protein: CASSLGRLVGQETQYF
CDR3 DNA: TGTGCTAGCAGCTTAGGAAGACTAGTTGGACAAGAGACCCAGTACTTC

clone size: .
D gene: .
J gene: TRBJ1-5
V gene: TRBV15
CDR3 protein: CATSRDRQPQHF
CDR3 DNA: TGTGCCACCAGCAGAGATCGGCAGCCCCAGCATTTT

clone size: .
D gene: TRBD2
J gene: TRBJ2-7
V gene: TRBV30
CDR3 protein: CAWRAPRGLAVYEQYF
CDR3 DNA: TGTGCCTGGAGGGCCCCCCGGGGACTAGCGGTCTACGAGCAGTACTTC

clone size: .
D gene: .
J gene: TRBJ1-5
V gene: TRBV6-1
CDR3 protein: CASSEGRHQPQHF
CDR3 DNA: TGTGCCAGCAGTGAAGGGCGGCATCAGCCCCAGCATTTT

clone size: .
D gene: .
J gene: TRBJ2-4
V gene: TRBV6-1
CDR3 protein: CASRSDSLAKNIQYF
CDR3 DNA: TGTGCCAGCAGGTCCGACAGCTTAGCCAAAAACATTCAGTACTTC

clone size: .
D gene: .
J gene: TRBJ2-7
V gene: TRBV11-2
CDR3 protein: CASSHPIQGNEQYF
CDR3 DNA: TGTGCCAGCAGCCACCCAATACAGGGAAACGAGCAGTACTTC

clone size: .
D gene: .
J gene: TRBJ2-7
V gene: TRBV28
CDR3 protein: CASRLQGNEQYF
CDR3 DNA: TGTGCCAGCAGACTACAGGGTAACGAGCAGTACTTC

clone size: .
D gene: TRBD2
J gene: TRBJ2-7
V gene: TRBV7-9
CDR3 protein: CASSQKTSGDYEQYF
CDR3 DNA: TGTGCCAGCAGCCAAAAGACTAGCGGGGACTACGAGCAGTACTTC

clone size: .
D gene: TRBD2
J gene: TRBJ2-2
V gene: TRBV15
CDR3 protein: CATSRDLERDGELFF
CDR3 DNA: TGTGCCACCAGCAGAGATCTTGAGCGGGACGGGGAGCTGTTTTTT

clone size: .
D gene: TRBD1
J gene: TRBJ2-1
V gene: TRBV2
CDR3 protein: CASSEWGQGTGEQFF
CDR3 DNA: TGTGCCAGCAGTGAATGGGGACAGGGGACGGGTGAGCAGTTCTTC

clone size: .
D gene: TRBD2
J gene: TRBJ2-5
V gene: TRBV5-1
CDR3 protein: CASTSMGGVKTQYF
CDR3 DNA: TGCGCCAGCACCTCGATGGGAGGGGTAAAGACCCAGTACTTC

clone size: .
D gene: TRBD1
J gene: TRBJ2-3
V gene: TRBV7-9
CDR3 protein: CASSHRTGITDTQYF
CDR3 DNA: TGTGCCAGCAGCCATCGGACAGGGATCACAGATACGCAGTATTTT